What follows are 27 T cell receptor beta chains derived from one specimen sequenced in a study of T cell repertoires in cytomegalovirus infection. These receptors have no identified antigens. TCRdb re-analysed the reads in MiXCR, keeping a single row per CDR3 protein. Among 550,000 to 850,000 distinct CDR3 sequences, around 31% were seen once, and the ten largest hold about 20%. Material: cultured PBMCs, obtained from culture after CMV antigen stimulation. The origin of the receptors is a human donor in good health (CMV status not recorded). Some clones in this sample may be carry-over from other donors' samples.

This clonotype was recorded once. V and J are TRBV12-3 or TRBV12-4 and TRBJ1-4; TRBD1 is a possible D gene (6 bases). V gave up 5 bases and J gave up 3 bases, with 13 bases separating them. This CDR3 contains 15 residues. The CDR3 here is CASSGRGLANEKLFF. CDR3 nucleotide sequence: TGTGCCAGCAGTGGGAGGGGGTTGGCTAATGAAAAACTGTTTTTT.

This clonotype was found many times. This chain connects TRBV7-8 to TRBJ2-3; a possible D gene is TRBD2 (7 bases). The CDR3 totals 18 residues. The V end was cut by 3 bases, the J end by 3 bases, with 22 bases between. CDR1 is SGHVS and CDR2 is FQNEAQ in the germline V gene. The CDR3 DNA reads TGTGCCAGCAGCTTTTTCCCCTTGGGGGCGGGGGTTACAGATACGCAGTATTTT. It translates to CASSFFPLGAGVTDTQYF.

The CDR3: CASSAETWKSGNTIYF. CDR3 coding DNA: TGTGCCAGCAGTGCAGAAACCTGGAAGTCCGGAAACACCATATATTTT. The rearrangement uses TRBV4-2 and TRBJ1-3; D remains unclear. V lost 6 bases, J lost 4 bases, and 19 bases lay in between. Looked up from germline, CDR1 is LGHNA and CDR2 is YNFKEQ. The length of the CDR3 is 16 residues.

A few counts support this clonotype. This chain links TRBV5-1 with TRBJ1-1; weak D call: TRBD1 (6 bases). The CDR3 totals 16 residues. V was pared by 0 bases and J by 0 bases, with 12 bases between. CDR1 SGHRS and CDR2 YFSETQ come from the germline V gene. The CDR3 loop reads CASSLADSYMNTEAFF. As DNA, the CDR3 is TGCGCCAGCAGCTTGGCGGACAGTTACATGAACACTGAAGCTTTCTTT.

This clonotype was found a few times. The chain links TRBV6-6 to TRBJ2-7; unclear D gene. The CDR3 loop spans 11 amino acids. Germline CDR1 reads MNHNY; CDR2 reads SVGAGI (reference sequence). Trimming stripped 7 bases from V and 7 bases from J, with 11 bases between. The CDR3 region is CASTPGWEQYF. The DNA for the CDR3 is TGTGCCAGCACACCCGGGTGGGAGCAGTACTTC.

Only one count was recorded for this clonotype. V is TRBV12-3 or TRBV12-4 and J is TRBJ1-1; D unclear. This CDR3 contains 16 residues. V dropped 3 bases and J dropped 0 bases, with 14 bases sitting between them. DNA of the CDR3: TGTGCCAGCAGTTTTGCAGGAGTGGGGATGAACACTGAAGCTTTCTTT. Protein: CASSFAGVGMNTEAFF.

The chain uses TRBV7-9 and TRBJ2-1, with D perhaps TRBD1 (6 bases). This CDR3 spans 15 amino acids. Trimming took off 2 bases at V and 2 bases at J, with 10 bases between the two ends. The germline V gene has CDR1 SEHNR and CDR2 FQNEAQ (reference sequence). The CDR3 DNA reads as TGTGCCAGCAGCTTAAACAGGGTTACCTACAATGAGCAGTTCTTC. Translated, it gives CASSLNRVTYNEQFF.

In regard to this clonotype: Sequence at one end of the junction differs from germline and may be a read error. The chain couples TRBV7-2 to TRBJ2-7, with 9 bases fitting TRBD2. The CDR3 has 12 amino acids. Germline V lookup: CDR1 SGHTA, CDR2 FQGNSA. CDR3 in amino acids: CASSLAGTSPNF. The CDR3, as DNA: TGTGCCAGCAGCTTAGCGGGGACTAGCCCGAACTTC.

In this sample, this clonotype turned up many times. The rearrangement links TRBV7-2 to TRBJ2-3; D might be TRBD1 (5 bases). The germline CDR1 and CDR2 sequences are SGHTA and FQGNSA. Trimming pared 1 base from V and 6 bases from J, leaving 14 bases between. This CDR3 comprises 15 residues. The CDR3 loop reads CASSLVPGRVDTQYF. Here the CDR3 DNA reads TGTGCCAGCAGCTTAGTCCCCGGCAGGGTGGATACGCAGTATTTT.

This clonotype has more than one count but fewer than ten. A much bigger clone sits one base away, suggesting this may be a read error. V gene TRBV7-9 combines with J gene TRBJ2-7; D gene ambiguous. Germline V gene sequence: CDR1 SEHNR, CDR2 FQNEAQ (reference sequence). Trimming cost V 2 bases and J 2 bases, with 4 bases left between them. The CDR3 totals 12 residues. The CDR3, as DNA: TGTGCCAGCAGCTTAATAGCCTACGAGCAGTACTTC. Translated, it gives CASSLIAYEQYF.

The rearrangement uses TRBV5-1 and TRBJ2-7, with 8 bases identical to TRBD1. CDR3 length equals 16 residues. The trim removed 4 bases at V and 0 bases at J, leaving 9 bases unmatched. CDR1 SGHRS and CDR2 YFSETQ come from the germline V gene. CDR3 DNA: TGCGCCAGCAGCACCCAGACAGGGGCCAGCTCCTACGAGCAGTACTTC. It encodes CASSTQTGASSYEQYF.

There are many counts of this clonotype. This chain joins TRBV7-2 and TRBJ2-7, with 9 bases that match TRBD2. V trimming: 2 bases; J trimming: 7 bases; junction bases outside the gene matches: 9. Germline assignment: CDR1 SGHTA and CDR2 FQGNSA. The length of the CDR3 is 15 residues. CDR3 DNA: TGTGCCAGCAGCTTATTGGGGGCGGGGGGGGGGGAGCAGTACTTC. Amino acids: CASSLLGAGGGEQYF.

The table lists this clonotype with a few counts. The rearrangement uses TRBV20-1 and TRBJ1-1, with D uncertain. V lost 0 bases and J lost 2, with 10 bases in between. Germline-derived CDR1 and CDR2 are DFQATT and SNEGSKA (reference sequence). This CDR3 has 14 residues. CDR3 in amino acids: CSARDRVINTEAFF. CDR3 sequence (DNA): TGCAGTGCTAGAGATAGGGTGATCAACACTGAAGCTTTCTTT.

This clonotype was seen repeatedly, ten times or more. The chain uses TRBV12-3 or TRBV12-4 and TRBJ1-1; D not resolved. The ends were cut back, 4 bases at V and 2 bases at J, with 5 bases in the middle. The CDR3 sequence is 12 residues long. The CDR3 coding sequence is TGTGCCAGCAGTTACGCTAACACTGAAGCTTTCTTT. It codes for CASSYANTEAFF.

The chain links TRBV20-1 to TRBJ2-3; either TRBD1 or TRBD2 may fit D (5 bases each). This CDR3 contains 14 residues. Germline V gene lookup returns CDR1 DFQATT and CDR2 SNEGSKA (reference sequence). The CDR3 is CSQRGSRGTDTQYF. The CDR3 region has the DNA TGCAGCCAACGGGGCAGCAGGGGCACAGATACGCAGTATTTT.

This clonotype was detected many times. The chain recombines TRBV7-2 with TRBJ2-7, with D possibly matching TRBD1 (6 bases). Between the trimmed V and J ends, which lost 2 bases and 2 bases, there was a span of 7 bases. Germline V lookup: CDR1 SGHTA, CDR2 FQGNSA. This CDR3 is 13 amino acids long. The CDR3 reads CASSLRTAYEQYF. In DNA, the CDR3 is TGTGCCAGCAGCTTAAGGACAGCCTACGAGCAGTACTTC.

V and J are TRBV19 and TRBJ1-1, with 9 nucleotides matching TRBD1. V lost 6 bases, J lost 10 bases, and 9 bases stayed unmatched. This CDR3 region has 13 residues. CDR1 is LNHDA, CDR2 SQIVND, per germline (reference sequence). The CDR3 region has the DNA TGTGCCAGTAGACCTGGGACAGGGATGCGAGCTTTCTTT. Encoded protein: CASRPGTGMRAFF. Combining the CDR3 with reference TRBV19 and TRBJ1-1 gives the whole variable domain DGGITQSPKYLFRKEGQNVTLSCEQNLNHDAMYWYRQDPGQGLRLIYYSQIVNDFQKGDIAEGYSVSREKKESFPLTVTSAQKNPTAFYLCASRPGTGMRAFFGQGTRLTVV.

The CDR3 region is CSARDEPNQPQHF. As DNA, the CDR3 is TGCAGTGCTAGAGACGAGCCCAATCAGCCCCAGCATTTT. The genes are TRBV20-1 and TRBJ1-5; no clear D. The germline V gene encodes CDR1 DFQATT and CDR2 SNEGSKA (reference sequence). V dropped 0 bases and J dropped 3 bases, with 6 bases sitting between them. The CDR3 consists of 13 residues.

The table lists this clonotype with many counts. In DNA, the CDR3 is TGTGCCAGCAGCTTAGGCAACTCCTACGAGCAGTACTTC. This encodes CASSLGNSYEQYF. This chain links TRBV7-2 with TRBJ2-7; D is undetermined. The length of the CDR3 is 13 residues. Per the germline V gene, CDR1 is SGHTA and CDR2 is FQGNSA. The V end lost 1 base, the J end lost 0 bases, and 4 bases lay between the germline ends.

The rearrangement joins TRBV19 to TRBJ2-7; a possible D gene is TRBD1 (6 bases). V was shortened by 7 bases and J by 6 bases, with 22 bases between the two germline ends. The CDR3 totals 15 residues. Germline lookup yields CDR1 LNHDA and CDR2 SQIVND (reference sequence). CDR3 bases: TGTGCCAGTACCCTTCCGGCGGCCGCCAGGGGCGAGCAGTACTTC. This codes for CASTLPAAARGEQYF.

This clonotype was found a few times. V usage is TRBV28 and J usage is TRBJ1-5; TRBD1 might be the D (5 bases). Germline CDR1 and CDR2: MDHEN and SYDVKM. V lost 7 bases, J lost 7 bases, and 14 bases lay in between. The CDR3 is made up of 13 amino acids. This chain's CDR3 is CASIPTRGQPQHF. The CDR3 region has the DNA TGTGCCAGCATCCCCACCCGGGGGCAGCCCCAGCATTTT.

The genes are TRBV20-1 and TRBJ2-3; 8 bases are a match to TRBD1. The germline V gene encodes CDR1 DFQATT and CDR2 SNEGSKA (reference sequence). The CDR3 sequence is 12 residues long. V trimming: 6 bases; J trimming: 4 bases; junction bases outside the gene matches: 3. The CDR3, as DNA: TGCAGTGCGACAGGGGACCCAGATACGCAGTATTTT. Its protein product is CSATGDPDTQYF.

Comments on this clonotype: A read error is possible here, since a much larger clone lies one base away. The DNA of the CDR3 is TGTGCCAGCAGTTTGGACAGTTACACAGAAACGCAGTATTTT. Protein sequence: CASSLDSYTETQYF. The J gene is TRBJ2-3, the V gene TRBV7-8; maybe TRBD1 (6 bases). The CDR3 spans 14 residues. Germline CDR1 is SGHVS and CDR2 is FQNEAQ.

The rearrangement links TRBV12-3 or TRBV12-4 to TRBJ1-1; tentatively, D is TRBD1 (6 bases). This CDR3 has 13 residues. V dropped 6 bases and J dropped 5 bases, with 13 bases sitting between them. The CDR3 region has the DNA TGTGCCAGCAGGCGACAGGAAGGGACTGAAGCTTTCTTT. It yields the protein CASRRQEGTEAFF.

The chain couples TRBV7-8 to TRBJ2-7, with TRBD2 matching over 7 bases. Germline V gene data show CDR1 as SGHVS and CDR2 as FQNEAQ. The CDR3 consists of 16 residues. The trim removed 5 bases at V and 5 bases at J, leaving 15 bases unmatched. CDR3 protein: CASSPGDGGVIDEQYF. In DNA, the CDR3 is TGTGCCAGCAGCCCCGGGGATGGGGGGGTCATCGACGAGCAGTACTTC. The whole variable domain, remainder taken from reference TRBV7-8 and TRBJ2-7, is GAGVSQSPRYKVAKRGQDVALRCDPISGHVSLFWYQQALGQGPEFLTYFQNEAQLDKSGLPSDRFFAERPEGSVSTLKIQRTQQEDSAVYLCASSPGDGGVIDEQYFGPGTRLTVT.

The rearrangement joins TRBV28 to TRBJ2-5, with TRBD2 matching over 8 bases. This CDR3 is 14 amino acids long. The germline gives CDR1 MDHEN, CDR2 SYDVKM. Germline trimming cut 6 bases from V and 5 bases from J; bases unmatched to any gene: 8. CDR3 amino acids: CASSQTGGRETQYF. As DNA, the CDR3 is TGTGCCAGCAGCCAAACGGGGGGGAGGGAGACCCAGTACTTC.

The rearrangement uses TRBV6-2 or TRBV6-3 and TRBJ1-5; 9 nucleotides agree with TRBD1. The CDR3 length is 15 residues. With V trimmed by 8 bases and J by 4 bases, 9 bases remained unmatched. Germline CDR1 MNHEY, CDR2 SVGEGT. This chain's CDR3 is CASARRDRENQPQHF. DNA of the CDR3: TGTGCCAGCGCCCGAAGGGACAGGGAAAATCAGCCCCAGCATTTT.